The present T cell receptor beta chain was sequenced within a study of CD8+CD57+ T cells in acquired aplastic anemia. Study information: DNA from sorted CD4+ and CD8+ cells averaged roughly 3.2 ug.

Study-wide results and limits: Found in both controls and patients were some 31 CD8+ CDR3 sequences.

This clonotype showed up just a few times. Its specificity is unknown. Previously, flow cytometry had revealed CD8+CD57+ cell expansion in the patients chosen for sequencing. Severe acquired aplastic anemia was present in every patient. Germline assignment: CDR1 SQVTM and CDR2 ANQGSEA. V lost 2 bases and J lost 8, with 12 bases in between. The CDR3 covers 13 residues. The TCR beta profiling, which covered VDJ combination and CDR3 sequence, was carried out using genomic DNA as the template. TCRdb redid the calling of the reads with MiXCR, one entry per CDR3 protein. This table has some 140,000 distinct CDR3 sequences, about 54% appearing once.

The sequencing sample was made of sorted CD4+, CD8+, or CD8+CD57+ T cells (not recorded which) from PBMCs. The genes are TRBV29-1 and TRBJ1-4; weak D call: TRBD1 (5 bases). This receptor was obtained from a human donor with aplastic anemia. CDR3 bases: TGCAGCGTTGAACAGGGCCGGTCAGAAAAACTGTTTTTT. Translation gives CSVEQGRSEKLFF.